Listed below are T cell receptor beta chains from one sample, sequenced in a study of blood T cell repertoires in COVID-19. Repertoires were generated with immunoSEQ multiplex PCR, while TCRdb's copy carries only in-frame clones and drops some. The repertoire holds some 250,000 clones, with 86% as singletons. Sequenced sample: peripheral blood. The receptors shown here come from a man aged 30 to 39 who had recovered from COVID-19. CDR3s include the opening cysteine and the closing phenylalanine or tryptophan. A D gene is named only where the DNA matches it firmly. Size tells how often a clone was seen (once, few, many) or the class of an expanded clone, and some rows leave it out.

TRBJ1-6	TRBV12-3/TRBV12-4	-	-	TGTGCCAGCAGTTTCGGGGGTTACTCACCCCTCCACTTT	CASSFGGYSPLHF
TRBJ2-5	TRBV19	-	-	TGTGCCAGTAGTATACATAGCCCCATCCAAGAGACCCAGTACTTC	CASSIHSPIQETQYF
TRBJ1-1	TRBV7-2	-	-	TGTGCCAGCAGCTTAGCGGGGGTTGGGGGGAGTGGGACTGAAGCTTTCTTT	CASSLAGVGGSGTEAFF
TRBJ2-1	TRBV19	-	TRBD2	TGTGCCAGTATAGGCTCTAGCGGGGGACCATACAATGAGCAGTTCTTC	CASIGSSGGPYNEQFF
TRBJ1-6	TRBV7-2	-	-	TGTGCCAGCAGCTCCCTACAGAACTCACCCCTCCACTTT	CASSSLQNSPLHF
TRBJ2-7	TRBV20-1	-	-	TGCAGTGCTAGTAATCGGGGGAGCTCCTACGAGCAGTACTTC	CSASNRGSSYEQYF
TRBJ2-3	TRBV5-8	-	TRBD1	TGTGCCAGCAGCTTAGACAGGGGTTATCGAGATACGCAGTATTTT	CASSLDRGYRDTQYF
TRBJ2-1	TRBV6-1	-	TRBD2	TGTGCCAGCAGTGAGGGCCTAGCGGGAGGCAATGAGCAGTTCTTC	CASSEGLAGGNEQFF
TRBJ2-7	TRBV30	-	-	TGTGCCATGGCCGGGACTTCCTACGAGCAGTACTTC	CAMAGTSYEQYF
TRBJ2-7	TRBV7-9	-	TRBD2	TGTGCCAGCAGCTTAGTGACTAGCGGGGGGGAGCAGTACTTC	CASSLVTSGGEQYF
TRBJ1-2	TRBV7-2	-	-	TGTGCCAGCAGCTCTCGGAGGCTATATGGCTACACCTTC	CASSSRRLYGYTF
TRBJ1-1	TRBV5-4	-	-	TGTGCCAGCAGCTTGCTAGGGGCTAACGCTGAAGCTTTCTTT	CASSLLGANAEAFF
TRBJ2-7	TRBV11-2	many	-	TGTGCCAGCAGCACCGACCTACAGGCATACGAGCAGTACTTC	CASSTDLQAYEQYF
TRBJ1-2	TRBV2	few	TRBD1	TGTGCCAGCAGACCTTTCCTTCAGGGGGATAACTATGGCTACACCTTC	CASRPFLQGDNYGYTF
TRBJ1-1	TRBV3-1/TRBV3-2	-	-	TGTGCCAGCAGCCAAGATCAGGAAGTGACTGAAGCTTTCTTT	CASSQDQEVTEAFF
TRBJ1-4	TRBV14	-	TRBD1	TGTGCCAGCAGACTACGGGACAGTAATAATGAAAAACTGTTTTTT	CASRLRDSNNEKLFF
TRBJ2-7	TRBV30	-	TRBD2	TGTGCCTGGAGTGCTGGACTAGCGGTTTCCTACGAGCAGTACTTC	CAWSAGLAVSYEQYF
TRBJ1-6	TRBV12-2	-	-	TGTGCAAGTCCAACAGGGGCGAGCTCCTATAATTCACCCCTCCACTTT	CASPTGASSYNSPLHF
TRBJ1-2	TRBV27	-	TRBD1	TGTGCCAGCAGCCAAACCGACAGGGATTCTCGGGGCTACACCTTC	CASSQTDRDSRGYTF
TRBJ2-1	TRBV9	-	TRBD2	TGTGCCAGCAGCTCAGACGGTTGGGGAGGGCTAGCGGGGGGCCGCACCTCCTACAATGAGCAGTTCTTC	CASSSDGWGGLAGGRTSYNEQFF
TRBJ1-1	TRBV9	-	TRBD1	TGTGCCAGCAGCGTAGTAGGGGGCCGGGCAGCTTTCTTT	CASSVVGGRAAFF
TRBJ2-3	TRBV7-2	-	TRBD2	TGTGCCAGCAGCTCCCAAGCGGGGGGGCGAGATACGCAGTATTTT	CASSSQAGGRDTQYF
TRBJ1-2	TRBV29-1	-	TRBD1	TGCAGCGACGAGGACAGGGGCTATGGCTACACCTTC	CSDEDRGYGYTF
TRBJ2-2	TRBV2	-	-	TGTGCCAGCAGTCCTAATGTCCCTGCCGGGGAGCTGTTTTTT	CASSPNVPAGELFF
TRBJ1-2	TRBV5-1	-	TRBD1	TGCGCCAGCAGCCGGGGACAGGGGCCTAACTATGGCTACACCTTC	CASSRGQGPNYGYTF
TRBJ2-1	TRBV3-1/TRBV3-2	-	-	TGTGCCAGCAGCCGAGCGATCTCAGGGCGGGACCACAATGAGCAGTTCTTC	CASSRAISGRDHNEQFF
TRBJ1-6	TRBV5-8	-	-	TGTGCCAGCAGCCGCATACAGTTCCAACCCCATCTTTATAATTCACCCCTCCACTTT	CASSRIQFQPHLYNSPLHF
TRBJ1-2	TRBV12-3/TRBV12-4	-	-	TGTGCCAGCAGTTTAGCGCGGCTCGATGGCTACACCTTC	CASSLARLDGYTF
TRBJ1-5	TRBV7-8	-	-	TGTGCCAGCGCCCGGGGGGGTAATCAGCCCCAGCATTTT	CASARGGNQPQHF
TRBJ1-1	TRBV9	-	-	TGTGCCAGCAGCCCAGGGAACACTGAAGCTTTCTTT	CASSPGNTEAFF
TRBJ2-3	TRBV7-2	-	-	TGTGCCAGCAGCTTAGTGGCTAGCGAGGCAGATACGCAGTATTTT	CASSLVASEADTQYF
TRBJ1-3	TRBV4-2	few	-	TGTGCCAGCAGGACCCCAGGGGAGGGAAACACCATATATTTT	CASRTPGEGNTIYF
TRBJ1-2	TRBV18	-	-	TGTGCCAGCTCACTAGGCACAGGCGATACTTTAAATGGCTACACCTTC	CASSLGTGDTLNGYTF
TRBJ2-7	TRBV9	-	TRBD1	TGTGCCAGCAGCGGAGAAACAGGGGGCTGGTCCTACGAGCAGTACTTC	CASSGETGGWSYEQYF
TRBJ1-3	TRBV7-8	-	-	TGTGCCAGCAGCTTATTCACAGACAGCTCTGGAAACACCATATATTTT	CASSLFTDSSGNTIYF
TRBJ1-1	TRBV5-8	-	-	TGTGCCAGCAGCTCGCTCCGGGGGGGCACTGAAGCTTTCTTT	CASSSLRGGTEAFF
TRBJ1-1	TRBV3-1/TRBV3-2	few	TRBD1	TGTGCCAGCAGCCTGGGGACAGGGAACACTGAAGCTTTCTTT	CASSLGTGNTEAFF
TRBJ2-5	TRBV7-2	once	TRBD2	TGTGCCAGCAGCTTAGTGGTCGGGGGGGCCGTAGAGACCCAGTACTTC	CASSLVVGGAVETQYF
TRBJ2-7	TRBV14	-	TRBD1	TGTGCCAGCAGCTACTGGGACAGCCACGAGCAGTACTTC	CASSYWDSHEQYF
TRBJ1-3	TRBV7-2	-	-	TGTGCCAGCCGACTGCCCTCTGGAAACACCATATATTTT	CASRLPSGNTIYF
TRBJ2-7	TRBV6-2/TRBV6-3	-	TRBD2	TGTGCCAGCAGTTACTCCCGGGACTACTTCTACGAGCAGTACTTC	CASSYSRDYFYEQYF
TRBJ2-3	TRBV18	-	-	TGTGCCAGCTCTTTAGACGGGAGCACAGATACGCAGTATTTT	CASSLDGSTDTQYF
TRBJ1-2	TRBV19	-	TRBD1	TGTGCCAGTAGTCCGACAGGGAACCTCTATGGCTACACCTTC	CASSPTGNLYGYTF
TRBJ1-3	TRBV11-2	-	TRBD1	TGTGCCAGCAGCTTAGGACTCCAGGGGGGACTCTCTGGAAACACCATATATTTT	CASSLGLQGGLSGNTIYF
TRBJ2-4	TRBV6-5	-	-	TGTGCCAGCAGCAGGGGATTCTTAGCCAAAAACATTCAGTACTTC	CASSRGFLAKNIQYF
TRBJ2-3	TRBV18	-	-	TGTGCCAGCTCACCAGGACTTAGCACAGATACGCAGTATTTT	CASSPGLSTDTQYF
TRBJ2-7	TRBV6-2/TRBV6-3	-	TRBD2	TGTGCCAGCAGTTACCGGGAGGGGGGAGGATACGAGCAGTACTTC	CASSYREGGGYEQYF
TRBJ2-1	TRBV5-4	-	TRBD2	TGTGCCAGCAGGCGTCCGACTAGCGGGGGGGCCCTGGGTGAGCAGTTCTTC	CASRRPTSGGALGEQFF
TRBJ1-4	TRBV4-2	-	TRBD1	TGTGCCAGCAGCCCAGTGGGGACAGGGGCCGAAAAACTGTTTTTT	CASSPVGTGAEKLFF
TRBJ2-7	TRBV27	-	-	TGTGCCAGCAGTTTACGTGGCCACCTCAATTACGAGCAGTACTTC	CASSLRGHLNYEQYF
TRBJ1-5	TRBV9	few	TRBD1	TGTGCCAGCAGCGGAGGACAGGTTCGGCAGCCCCAGCATTTT	CASSGGQVRQPQHF
TRBJ1-1	TRBV6-5	-	-	TGTGCCAGCAGTCCGGATATAGACAGGTACACTGAAGCTTTCTTT	CASSPDIDRYTEAFF
TRBJ1-5	TRBV11-2	-	-	TGTGCCAGCAGCCGCAGGGGCGGCCAGCCCCAGCATTTT	CASSRRGGQPQHF
TRBJ2-7	TRBV27	-	-	TGTGCCAGCAGTTTTTATGCAGGGGCGGACGAGCAGTACTTC	CASSFYAGADEQYF
TRBJ2-1	TRBV4-3	-	TRBD1	TGCGCCAGCAGCCGGTCTGCGGTAGGACAGGGACTTACTATGCCCGGCGGTGAGCAGTTCTTC	CASSRSAVGQGLTMPGGEQFF
TRBJ2-1	TRBV4-3	-	TRBD2	TGCGCCAGCAGCCCGGGACTAGCGGGGGCCCTCTCCTACAATGAGCAGTTCTTC	CASSPGLAGALSYNEQFF
TRBJ2-1	TRBV5-5	-	-	TGTGCCAGCAGCTGGGGTGGGCCAGGGATGTACAATGAGCAGTTCTTC	CASSWGGPGMYNEQFF
TRBJ2-1	TRBV11-2	-	-	TGTGCCAGCAGCTTAGGGCCGGCGGGGTACAATGAGCAGTTCTTC	CASSLGPAGYNEQFF
TRBJ1-1	TRBV3-1/TRBV3-2	-	-	TGTGCCAGCAGCCCCCGGAAGGGACATTTTAATGCTGAAGCTTTCTTT	CASSPRKGHFNAEAFF